The 23 T cell receptor beta chains below all came from one sample that was sequenced in a study of blood T cells in healthy people across ages. A sample-barcoded 5' primer and a J-beta primer mix were used in a second PCR of roughly 6 to 11 cycles. TCRdb redid the calling of the 5' RACE reads with MiXCR, one entry per CDR3 protein. The table records around 750,000 distinct CDR3 sequences, 53% of them present only once. The specimen sequenced was blood. All receptors come from an elderly man in good health.

This clonotype was counted many times. The chain recombines TRBV3-1 with TRBJ2-5; no clear D gene. The CDR3 contains 15 residues. V gave up 0 bases and J gave up 2 bases, with 10 bases separating them. Germline V gives CDR1 LGHDT, CDR2 YNNKEL (reference sequence). CDR3 in amino acids: CASSQDGRTQETQYF. The DNA for the CDR3 is TGTGCCAGCAGCCAAGATGGGCGTACTCAAGAGACCCAGTACTTC.

The V gene is TRBV5-1, the J gene TRBJ2-5; D call uncertain. Looked up from germline, CDR1 is SGHRS and CDR2 is YFSETQ. This CDR3 is built from 14 residues. V lost 0 bases and J 1 base, leaving 7 bases between the germline ends. CDR3 bases: TGCGCCAGCAGCTTGGCCAAAGTCCAAGAGACCCAGTACTTC. This sequence encodes CASSLAKVQETQYF.

This chain uses TRBV4-2 with TRBJ2-5; 13 bases map to TRBD2. Trimming at V came to 1 base and at J to 4 bases, leaving 9 bases not matched to a gene. The CDR3 is 18 amino acids. Per germline, CDR1 LGHNA and CDR2 YNFKEQ. This chain's CDR3 is CASSQGGRLAGGGETQYF. For the CDR3, the DNA is TGTGCCAGCAGCCAAGGGGGGCGACTAGCGGGAGGAGGAGAGACCCAGTACTTC.

This clonotype was seen more than once but under ten times. The gene calls are TRBV6-6 and TRBJ2-7, with 7 bases matching TRBD1. Germline-derived CDR1 and CDR2 are MNHNY and SVGAGI (reference sequence). V was clipped by 0 bases and J by 0 bases; unmatched bases: 5. The CDR3 is made up of 16 amino acids. The CDR3, as DNA: TGTGCCAGCAGTTACTCAGGGGGCTCCCGCTCCTACGAGCAGTACTTC. This sequence encodes CASSYSGGSRSYEQYF.

The chain carries TRBV5-6 and TRBJ2-3; 8 nucleotides line up with TRBD2. Germline V gene lookup returns CDR1 SGHDT and CDR2 YYEEEE. The CDR3 contains 20 residues. J was trimmed by 4 bases and V by 1 base; bases with no gene match: 20. CDR3 sequence: CASSLYRGSVAGGVADTQYF. The CDR3, as DNA: TGTGCCAGCAGCTTGTACCGCGGGAGCGTGGCGGGAGGAGTAGCAGATACGCAGTATTTT.

The rearrangement joins TRBV7-9 to TRBJ2-1; D might be TRBD2 (5 bases). Per germline, CDR1 SEHNR and CDR2 FQNEAQ (reference sequence). Trimming left V 5 bases short and J 0 bases short, with 11 bases between. The CDR3 is 15 amino acids. CDR3 in amino acids: CASSRLLDSYNEQFF. The CDR3 DNA sequence: TGTGCCAGCAGCCGTTTACTAGACTCCTACAATGAGCAGTTCTTC.

This clonotype came up a few times. V usage is TRBV7-8 and J usage is TRBJ2-1, with TRBD2 identical over 7 bases. Germline V gives CDR1 SGHVS, CDR2 FQNEAQ. There are 14 residues in the CDR3. The J segment lost 2 bases and the V segment lost 8 bases, leaving 6 bases of the junction unmatched. CDR3 sequence (DNA): TGTGCCAGCGGGGCTAGCGGAACCTACAATGAGCAGTTCTTC. It encodes CASGASGTYNEQFF. Based on the CDR3 plus reference TRBV7-8 and TRBJ2-1, the full variable domain is GAGVSQSPRYKVAKRGQDVALRCDPISGHVSLFWYQQALGQGPEFLTYFQNEAQLDKSGLPSDRFFAERPEGSVSTLKIQRTQQEDSAVYLCASGASGTYNEQFFGPGTRLTVL.

This chain uses TRBV3-1 with TRBJ2-1; no definite D call. The J call is in doubt because the DNA end fits TRBJ2-7 better. CDR1 LGHDT and CDR2 YNNKEL come from the germline V gene (reference sequence). CDR3 size: 11 residues. The CDR3 region has the DNA TGTGCCAGCGGCGCCGGGCATGAGCAGTACTTC. It specifies CASGAGHEQYF.

This clonotype came up a few times. The chain combines TRBV7-2 with TRBJ2-1; D is undetermined. The germline V gene encodes CDR1 SGHTA and CDR2 FQGNSA. The length of the CDR3 is 14 residues. With 3 bases removed from V and 5 bases from J, the gap between germline ends came to 11 bases. The DNA of the CDR3 is TGTGCCAGCAGCTTGGATCAGGTTAACAATGAGCAGTTCTTC. Residues: CASSLDQVNNEQFF.

Only one count was recorded for this clonotype. The chain is built from TRBV4-2 and TRBJ2-7, with D unresolved. Germline assignment: CDR1 LGHNA and CDR2 YNFKEQ. The CDR3 sequence is 15 residues long. The V gene lost 1 base and the J gene lost 5 bases, with 15 bases spanning the gap. In nucleotides, the CDR3 is TGTGCCAGCAGCCAAGGCTTTTCGGAGAACGACGAGCAGTACTTC. This gives the protein CASSQGFSENDEQYF.

The chain employs TRBV6-6 and TRBJ2-1; 9 bases match TRBD2. The germline gives CDR1 MNHNY, CDR2 SVGAGI (reference sequence). This CDR3 region has 15 residues. V lost 6 bases, J lost 2 bases, and 5 bases stayed unmatched. The CDR3, as DNA: TGTGCCAGCAGATGGACTAGCGACCCCTACAATGAGCAGTTCTTC. This sequence encodes CASRWTSDPYNEQFF.

The chain couples TRBV10-3 to TRBJ2-6, with a possible D match to TRBD2 (5 bases). Between the trimmed V and J ends, which lost 8 bases and 4 bases, there was a span of 18 bases. This CDR3 is 16 amino acids long. Germline CDR1 reads ENHRY; CDR2 reads SYGVKD. The CDR3 DNA reads TGTGCCATCTCCCTGGACGTAGCGCGCGGGGCCAACGTCCTGACTTTC. This encodes CAISLDVARGANVLTF.

V and J are TRBV5-1 and TRBJ2-5, with 8 nucleotides matching TRBD2. With 2 bases clipped from V and 4 bases from J, the junction kept 7 bases outside the gene matches. CDR1 is SGHRS and CDR2 is YFSETQ in the germline V gene. The CDR3 is 15 residues long. The CDR3 loop reads CASSFPGGGVETQYF. DNA of the CDR3: TGCGCCAGCAGCTTCCCCGGGGGGGGTGTAGAGACCCAGTACTTC.

Only one count was recorded for this clonotype. V is TRBV12-5 and J is TRBJ2-7; no clear D. The CDR3 sequence is 14 residues long. CDR1 LGHNT and CDR2 FRNRAP come from the germline V gene. V shed 3 bases and J shed 2 bases, with 11 bases lying between them. The CDR3 DNA sequence: TGTGCTAGTGGTTTAATGGGTCCCGCCTACGAGCAGTACTTC. Translating it yields CASGLMGPAYEQYF.

The rearrangement links TRBV25-1 to TRBJ1-2, with D tentatively TRBD1 (5 bases). Germline CDR1 MGHDK, CDR2 SYGVNS. Trimming took 1 base from V and 8 from J, leaving 17 bases between them. The CDR3 contains 15 residues. This CDR3 reads CASSEFRDGSTGYTF. In DNA, the CDR3 is TGTGCCAGCAGTGAATTTCGGGACGGGTCTACGGGCTACACCTTC.

The J gene is TRBJ2-1, the V gene TRBV6-1, with 10 bases matching TRBD2. Germline V gene lookup returns CDR1 MNHNS and CDR2 SASEGT. The junction had 20 bases not matched to a gene; V was cut back by 10 bases and J by 5 bases. The CDR3 runs to 18 residues. The CDR3 sequence: CATMYHGLAERENNEQFF. The DNA for the CDR3 is TGTGCCACCATGTACCACGGACTAGCGGAGAGGGAAAACAATGAGCAGTTCTTC.

J is TRBJ1-1 and V is TRBV5-1; 8 positions agree with TRBD1. The trim removed 0 bases at V and 4 bases at J, leaving 5 bases unmatched. The germline V gene has CDR1 SGHRS and CDR2 YFSETQ. There are 15 residues in the CDR3. The CDR3 DNA follows: TGCGCCAGCAGCTTGGAACAGGGGGTTGGCACTGAAGCTTTCTTT. Translated, it gives CASSLEQGVGTEAFF.

V and J are TRBV6-1 and TRBJ1-3; D is unresolved. From germline, CDR1 is MNHNS and CDR2 SASEGT. CDR3 length: 17 amino acids. V lost 4 bases, J lost 0 bases, and 16 bases lay in between. As DNA, the CDR3 is TGTGCCAGCAGTGTCTCCTCCCCGCTTGGCTCTGGAAACACCATATATTTT. This translates into CASSVSSPLGSGNTIYF.

The chain has TRBV28 and TRBJ1-2; a weak D match, TRBD1 (5 bases). Trimming shortened V by 2 bases and J by 4 bases, and 17 bases separated the two germline ends. Germline values: CDR1 MDHEN, CDR2 SYDVKM. The CDR3 has 16 amino acids. The CDR3 sequence is CASSLTQAGTGYGYTF. Here the CDR3 DNA reads TGTGCCAGCAGTTTAACTCAGGCGGGGACGGGCTATGGCTACACCTTC.

The J gene is TRBJ1-4, the V gene TRBV7-9, with 9 bases lining up with TRBD1. V gave up 3 bases and J gave up 7 bases; unmatched junction bases: 3. The CDR3 contains 14 residues. Germline loops: CDR1 SEHNR, CDR2 FQNEAQ (reference sequence). The CDR3: CASSLTGGSEKLFF. CDR3 DNA: TGTGCCAGCAGCTTGACAGGGGGTAGTGAAAAACTGTTTTTT.

This chain uses TRBV24-1 with TRBJ2-3, with 7 nucleotides matching TRBD1. Germline CDR1 KGHDR, CDR2 SFDVKD. The trim removed 3 bases at V and 0 bases at J, leaving 5 bases unmatched. The CDR3 totals 16 residues. The CDR3 sequence is CATSDPKQGSTDTQYF. CDR3 DNA: TGTGCCACCAGTGATCCAAAACAGGGGAGCACAGATACGCAGTATTTT.

The chain couples TRBV6-5 to TRBJ2-5; D is unclear. TRBJ2-7 explains the end of the DNA better; the J call may be wrong. Germline CDR1 reads MNHEY; CDR2 reads SVGAGI. CDR3 length: 16 amino acids. The CDR3 reads CASSYSRRGDTYEQYF. CDR3 DNA: TGTGCCAGCAGTTACTCTAGACGAGGCGATACTTACGAGCAGTACTTC.

The chain employs TRBV12-3 or TRBV12-4 and TRBJ2-1, with TRBD2 matching over 13 bases. V lost 6 bases, J lost 10 bases, and 6 bases stayed unmatched. The CDR3 is 14 amino acids. The CDR3 is CASRRTSGSKEQFF. For the CDR3, the DNA is TGTGCCAGCAGGCGGACTAGCGGGAGCAAGGAGCAGTTCTTC.